Listed here is a single T cell receptor (beta chain). Some clones are missing from TCRdb's copy, which holds only in-frame ones; the method was immunoSEQ multiplex PCR. Of 150,000 or so clones listed, around 79% were seen once; the top ten hold 2.5% to 3%. The data stem from a study of blood T cell repertoires in COVID-19. Across the whole study: Sites in the United States, Italy and Spain provided acute and convalescent COVID-19 samples.

The study drew participants aged about 18 to 95 years from fewer than 30 US areas. Membership in each cohort depended on participant-reported clinical history. For recovered donors of Cohort 3, there were two negative PCRs, clearance, or symptom resolution. This CDR3 is built from 16 residues. After removal of 0 bases from V and 1 base from J, the junction contained 5 bases not matched to a gene. Germline-derived CDR1 and CDR2 are KGHSH and LQKENI. Input material: PBMCs or T cells enriched from blood (not recorded which). The V and J genes are TRBV18 and TRBJ2-5; 7 positions agree with TRBD1. The clonotype comes from a woman between 50 and 59 years old who had recovered from COVID-19. DNA of the CDR3: TGTGCCAGCTCACCACCCGGGACAGCCATCCAAGAGACCCAGTACTTC. Its translation is CASSPPGTAIQETQYF.